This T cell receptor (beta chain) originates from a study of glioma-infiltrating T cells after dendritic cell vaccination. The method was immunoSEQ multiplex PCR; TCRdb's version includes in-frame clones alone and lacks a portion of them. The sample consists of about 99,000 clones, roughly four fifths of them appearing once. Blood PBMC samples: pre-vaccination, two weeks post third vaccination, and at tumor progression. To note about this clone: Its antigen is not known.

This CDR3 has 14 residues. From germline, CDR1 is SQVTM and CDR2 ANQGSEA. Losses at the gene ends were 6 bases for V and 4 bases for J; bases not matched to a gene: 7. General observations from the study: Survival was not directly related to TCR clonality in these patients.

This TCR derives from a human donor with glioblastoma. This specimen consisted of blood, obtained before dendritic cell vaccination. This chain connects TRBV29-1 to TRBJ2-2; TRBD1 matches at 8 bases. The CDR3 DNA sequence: TGCAGCGTCGAGGGCAGGGGGCCCACCGGGGAGCTGTTTTTT. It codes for CSVEGRGPTGELFF.